One T cell receptor (beta chain) is described in this entry. Its specificity is not known. A much larger clone differs by one base, so this may be a read error. Between the trimmed V and J ends, which lost 4 bases and 1 base, there was a span of 16 bases. CDR3 size: 15 residues. CDR1 is SQVTM, CDR2 ANQGSEA, per germline. The data belong to a study of blood T cells in healthy people across ages. Study-level results: A roughly linear age-dependent decrease characterized TCR beta diversity per million T cells.

A second about 6 to 11 cycle PCR used barcoded and J-beta primers. TCRdb reprocessed the 5' RACE reads with MiXCR, giving one entry per CDR3 protein. The table lists about 1.5 million distinct CDR3 sequences, approximately 38% of them singletons. Sequencing input: blood. The TCR was taken from a woman under 30 in good health. The chain links TRBV29-1 to TRBJ2-5, with D perhaps TRBD1 (6 bases). CDR3 protein: CSVARARGFQETQYF. For the CDR3, the DNA is TGCAGCGTTGCCCGGGCCAGGGGCTTCCAAGAGACCCAGTACTTC. The full variable domain, its missing parts supplied by reference TRBV29-1 and TRBJ2-5, is SAVISQKPSRDICQRGTSLTIQCQVDSQVTMMFWYRQQPGQSLTLIATANQGSEATYESGFVIDKFPISRPNLTFSTLTVSNMSPEDSSIYLCSVARARGFQETQYFGPGTRLLVL.